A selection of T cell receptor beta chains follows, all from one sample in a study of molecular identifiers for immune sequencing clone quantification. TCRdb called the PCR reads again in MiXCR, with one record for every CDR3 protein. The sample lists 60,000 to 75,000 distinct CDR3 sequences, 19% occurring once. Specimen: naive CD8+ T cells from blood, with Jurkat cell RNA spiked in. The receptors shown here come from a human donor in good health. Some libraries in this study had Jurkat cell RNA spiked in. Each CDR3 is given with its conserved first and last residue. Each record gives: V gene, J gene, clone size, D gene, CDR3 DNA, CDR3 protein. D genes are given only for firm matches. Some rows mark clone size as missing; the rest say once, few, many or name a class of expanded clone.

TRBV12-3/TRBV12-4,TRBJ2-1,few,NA,TGTGCCAGCAGTTTGATCGTGAATGAGCAGTTCTTC,CASSLIVNEQFF
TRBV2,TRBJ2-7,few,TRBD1,TGTGCCAGCAGTGCGGGACAGTATACCTACGGGCAGTACTTC,CASSAGQYTYGQYF
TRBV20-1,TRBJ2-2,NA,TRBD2,TGCAGTGCTAGAGATTCCTTTCGGCGGGAGGAGAAACACGGGGAGCCTGTTTTT,CSARDSFRREEKHGEPVF
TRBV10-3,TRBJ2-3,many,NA,TGTGCCACGCATCTAGTGGGACGGGCAGATACGCAGTATTTT,CATHLVGRADTQYF
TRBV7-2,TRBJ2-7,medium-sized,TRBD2,TGTGCCAGCAGCCCCGTCACTAGCGTCGCTTTCTATTACTACGAGCAGTACTTC,CASSPVTSVAFYYYEQYF
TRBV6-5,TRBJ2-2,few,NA,TGTGCCAGCAGTTACGAGACAGTGAACACCGGGGAGCTGGTTTTT,CASSYETVNTGELVF
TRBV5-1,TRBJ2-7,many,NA,TGCGCCAGCAGCCCCAACCAACCCTCCTACGAGCAGTACTTC,CASSPNQPSYEQYF
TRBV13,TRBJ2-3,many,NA,TGTGCCAGCAGCTTAGCGGTAGCAGGGGAGACAGATACGCAGTATTTT,CASSLAVAGETDTQYF
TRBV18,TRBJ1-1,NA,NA,TGTGCCAGCTCACCACCGGCAGACACTGAAGCTTTCTTT,CASSPPADTEAFF
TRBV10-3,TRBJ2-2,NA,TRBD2,TGTGCCATCAGATCTAGCGGGAGGCTGAACACCGGGGGGCTGTTTTTT,CAIRSSGRLNTGGLFF
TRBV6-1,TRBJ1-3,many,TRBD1,TGTGCCAGCAGTGAACCCCTTGATCGGACAGGCAGAAACACCATATATTTT,CASSEPLDRTGRNTIYF
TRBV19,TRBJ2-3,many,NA,TGTGCCAGTAGTAAGGGACCCACAGATACGCAGTATTTT,CASSKGPTDTQYF
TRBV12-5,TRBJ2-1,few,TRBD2,TGTGCTAGTGGTTCAAACCCTAGCGGGATTTATTACAATGAGCAGTTCTTC,CASGSNPSGIYYNEQFF
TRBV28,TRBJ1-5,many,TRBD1,TGTGCCAGCAGTTTATTTAAGTCGGGTACAGGGGCAGATTATAGCAATCAGCCCCAGCATTTT,CASSLFKSGTGADYSNQPQHF
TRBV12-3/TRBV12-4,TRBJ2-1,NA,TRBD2,TGTGCCAGCAGCTTACTAGCGAGAGGGCCAAATGAGCAGTTCTTC,CASSLLARGPNEQFF
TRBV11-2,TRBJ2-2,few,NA,TGTGCCAGCAGCTTAGTTGGGACCTTCATTGGAACCGGGGAGCTGTTTTTT,CASSLVGTFIGTGELFF
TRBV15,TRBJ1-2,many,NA,TGTGCCACCAGCATCGGCGGCTATGGCTACACCTTC,CATSIGGYGYTF
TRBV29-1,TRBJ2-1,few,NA,TGCAGCGTTGAAGTAAATAGCGGCTTCGACAATGAGCGGTTCTTC,CSVEVNSGFDNERFF
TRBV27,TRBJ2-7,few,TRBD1,TGTGCCAGCAGTTTAGGCATCGGGACAGGGGGCTACGAGCAGTACTTC,CASSLGIGTGGYEQYF
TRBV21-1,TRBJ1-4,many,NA,TGTGCCAGCAGCAGGGGGCGGGGTAGGGGATCGACTAATGAAAAACTGTTTTTT,CASSRGRGRGSTNEKLFF
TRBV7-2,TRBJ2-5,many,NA,TGTGCCAGCAGCTTAGCGCAGGGTCAAGAGACCCAGTACTTC,CASSLAQGQETQYF
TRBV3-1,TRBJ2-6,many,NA,TGTGCCAGCAGCAAAGAATGGGGGAAGGTTTCTGGGGCCAACGTCCTGACTTTC,CASSKEWGKVSGANVLTF
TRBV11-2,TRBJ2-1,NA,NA,TGTGCCAGCAGCTTAGGGACCCGACAGCTCTTC,CASSLGTRQLF
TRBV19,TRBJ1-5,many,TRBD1,TGTGCCAGTAGTATAGGGGACAGGGAGGAGCGCAATCAGCCCCAGCATTTT,CASSIGDREERNQPQHF
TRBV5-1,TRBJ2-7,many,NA,TGCGCCAGCGCTTACAGGGACGTCACCGAGCAGTACTTC,CASAYRDVTEQYF
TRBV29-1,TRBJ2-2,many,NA,TGCAGCGTTGGAGGCAGTCCTACCGGGGAGCTGTTTTTT,CSVGGSPTGELFF